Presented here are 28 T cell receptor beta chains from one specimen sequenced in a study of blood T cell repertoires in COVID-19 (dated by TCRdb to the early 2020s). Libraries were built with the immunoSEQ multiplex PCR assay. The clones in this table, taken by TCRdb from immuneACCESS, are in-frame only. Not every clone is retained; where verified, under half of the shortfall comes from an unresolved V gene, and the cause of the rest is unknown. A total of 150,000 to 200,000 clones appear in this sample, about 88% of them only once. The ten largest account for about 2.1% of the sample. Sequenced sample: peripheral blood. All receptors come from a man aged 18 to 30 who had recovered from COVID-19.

DNA for the CDR3: TGTGCCAGTAGCTACCCCCGGGGGAGGGAAAAACTGTTTTTT. This sequence encodes CASSYPRGREKLFF. This chain links TRBV19 with TRBJ1-4; D perhaps matches TRBD1 (5 bases). Germline lookup yields CDR1 LNHDA and CDR2 SQIVND (reference sequence). The CDR3 contains 14 residues. Trimming took 6 bases from V and 8 from J, leaving 16 bases between them.

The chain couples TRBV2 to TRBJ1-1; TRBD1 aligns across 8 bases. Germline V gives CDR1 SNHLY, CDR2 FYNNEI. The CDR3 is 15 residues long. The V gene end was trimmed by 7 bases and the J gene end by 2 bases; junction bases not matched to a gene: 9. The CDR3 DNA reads TGTGCCAGCAAGGACAGGGAGAACCCCAACACTGAAGCTTTCTTT. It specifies CASKDRENPNTEAFF.

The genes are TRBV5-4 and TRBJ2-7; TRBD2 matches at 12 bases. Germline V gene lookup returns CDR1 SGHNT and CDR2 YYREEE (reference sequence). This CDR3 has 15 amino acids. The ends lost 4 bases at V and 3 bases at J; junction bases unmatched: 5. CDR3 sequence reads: CASSRLAGVLYEQYF. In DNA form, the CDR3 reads TGTGCCAGCAGCCGACTAGCGGGAGTACTCTACGAGCAGTACTTC.

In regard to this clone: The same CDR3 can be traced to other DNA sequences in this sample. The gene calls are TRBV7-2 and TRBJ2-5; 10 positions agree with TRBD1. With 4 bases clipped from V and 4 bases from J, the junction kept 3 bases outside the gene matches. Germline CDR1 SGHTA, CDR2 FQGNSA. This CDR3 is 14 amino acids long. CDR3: CASSSGTGAETQYF. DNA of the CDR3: TGTGCCAGCAGCTCGGGGACAGGGGCAGAGACCCAGTACTTC.

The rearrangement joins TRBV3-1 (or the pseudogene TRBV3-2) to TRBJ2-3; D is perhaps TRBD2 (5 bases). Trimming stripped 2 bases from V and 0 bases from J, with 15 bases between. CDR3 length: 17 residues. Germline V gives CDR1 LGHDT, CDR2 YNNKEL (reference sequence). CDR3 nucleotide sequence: TGTGCCAGCAGCCAACGCCTCCTAGCAGCTAGCACAGATACGCAGTATTTT. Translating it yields CASSQRLLAASTDTQYF.

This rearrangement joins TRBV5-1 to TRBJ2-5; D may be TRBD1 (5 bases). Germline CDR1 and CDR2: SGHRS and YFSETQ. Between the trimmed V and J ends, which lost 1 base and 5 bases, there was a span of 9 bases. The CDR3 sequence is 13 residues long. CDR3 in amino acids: CASSLSPGETQYF. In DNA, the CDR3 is TGCGCCAGCAGCTTGTCTCCAGGGGAGACCCAGTACTTC. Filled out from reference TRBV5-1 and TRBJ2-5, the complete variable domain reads KAGVTQTPRYLIKTRGQQVTLSCSPISGHRSVSWYQQTPGQGLQFLFEYFSETQRNKGNFPGRFSGRQFSNSRSEMNVSTLELGDSALYLCASSLSPGETQYFGPGTRLLVL.

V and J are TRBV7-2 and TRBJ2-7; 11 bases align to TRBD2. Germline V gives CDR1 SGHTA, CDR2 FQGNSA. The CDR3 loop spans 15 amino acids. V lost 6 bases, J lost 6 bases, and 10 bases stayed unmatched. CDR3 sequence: CASRPPSGRTGEQYF. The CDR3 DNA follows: TGTGCCAGCAGACCGCCTAGCGGGAGGACGGGCGAGCAGTACTTC.

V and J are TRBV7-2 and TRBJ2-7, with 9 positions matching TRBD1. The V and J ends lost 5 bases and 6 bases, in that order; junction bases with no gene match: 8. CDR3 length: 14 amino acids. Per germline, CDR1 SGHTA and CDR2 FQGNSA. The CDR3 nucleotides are TGTGCCAGCAGCCCCAGGGACAGGGCAACCGAGCAGTACTTC. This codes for CASSPRDRATEQYF.

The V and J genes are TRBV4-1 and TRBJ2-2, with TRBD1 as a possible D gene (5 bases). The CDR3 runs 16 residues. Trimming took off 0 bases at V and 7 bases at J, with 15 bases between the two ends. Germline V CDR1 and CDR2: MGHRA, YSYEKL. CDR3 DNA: TGCGCCAGCAGCCAAGACCAGCCTGGGGCATACGGGGAGCTGTTTTTT. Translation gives CASSQDQPGAYGELFF.

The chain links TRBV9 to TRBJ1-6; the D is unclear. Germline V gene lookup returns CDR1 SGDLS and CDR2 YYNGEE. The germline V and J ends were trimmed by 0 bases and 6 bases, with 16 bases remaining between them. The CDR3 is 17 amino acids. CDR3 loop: CASSVARRLGTNSPLHF. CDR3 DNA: TGTGCCAGCAGCGTAGCTCGAAGGCTAGGAACTAATTCACCCCTCCACTTT.

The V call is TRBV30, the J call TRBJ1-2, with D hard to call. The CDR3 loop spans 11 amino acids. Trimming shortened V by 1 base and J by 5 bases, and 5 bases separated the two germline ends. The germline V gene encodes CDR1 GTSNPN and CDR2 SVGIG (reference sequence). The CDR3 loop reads CAWSGEYGYTF. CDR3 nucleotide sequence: TGTGCCTGGAGTGGGGAGTATGGCTACACCTTC. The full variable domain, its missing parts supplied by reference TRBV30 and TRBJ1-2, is SQTIHQWPATLVQPVGSPLSLECTVEGTSNPNLYWYRQAAGRGLQLLFYSVGIGQISSEVPQNLSASRPQDRQFILSSKKLLLSDSGFYLCAWSGEYGYTFGSGTRLTVV.

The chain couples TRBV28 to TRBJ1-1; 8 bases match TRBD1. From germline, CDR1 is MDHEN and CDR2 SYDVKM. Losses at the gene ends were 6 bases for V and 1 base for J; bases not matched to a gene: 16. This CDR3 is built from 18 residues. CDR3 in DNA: TGTGCCAGCAGCCCAGGGGGCGTCGGACTAATCGGGAACACTGAAGCTTTCTTT. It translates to CASSPGGVGLIGNTEAFF.

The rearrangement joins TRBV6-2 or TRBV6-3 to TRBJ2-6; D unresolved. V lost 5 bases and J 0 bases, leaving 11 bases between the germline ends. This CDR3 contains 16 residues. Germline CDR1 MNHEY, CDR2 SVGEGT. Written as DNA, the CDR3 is TGTGCCAGCAGTCCAATACAAAGCTCTGGGGCCAACGTCCTGACTTTC. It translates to CASSPIQSSGANVLTF.

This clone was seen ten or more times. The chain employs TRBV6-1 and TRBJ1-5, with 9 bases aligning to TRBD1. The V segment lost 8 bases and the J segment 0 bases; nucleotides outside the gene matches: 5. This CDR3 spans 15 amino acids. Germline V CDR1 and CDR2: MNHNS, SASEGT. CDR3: CASGGTGISNQPQHF. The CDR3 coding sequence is TGTGCCAGCGGGGGGACAGGGATTAGCAATCAGCCCCAGCATTTT.

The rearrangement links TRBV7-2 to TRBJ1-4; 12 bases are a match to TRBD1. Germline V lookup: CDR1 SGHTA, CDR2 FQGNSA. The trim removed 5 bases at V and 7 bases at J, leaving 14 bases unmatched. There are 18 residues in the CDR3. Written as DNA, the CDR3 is TGTGCCAGCAGCAGATCTCCGGGACAGGGGGCTTTGGGTGAAAAACTGTTTTTT. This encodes CASSRSPGQGALGEKLFF. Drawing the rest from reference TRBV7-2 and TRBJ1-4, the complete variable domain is GAGVSQSPSNKVTEKGKDVELRCDPISGHTALYWYRQSLGQGLEFLIYFQGNSAPDKSGLPSDRFSAERTGGSVSTLTIQRTQQEDSAVYLCASSRSPGQGALGEKLFFGSGTQLSVL.

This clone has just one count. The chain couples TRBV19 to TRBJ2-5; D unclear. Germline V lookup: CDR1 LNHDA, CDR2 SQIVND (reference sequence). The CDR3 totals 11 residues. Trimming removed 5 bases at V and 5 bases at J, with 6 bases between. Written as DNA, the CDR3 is TGTGCCAGTAGTGTCCGGGAGACCCAGTACTTC. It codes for CASSVRETQYF.

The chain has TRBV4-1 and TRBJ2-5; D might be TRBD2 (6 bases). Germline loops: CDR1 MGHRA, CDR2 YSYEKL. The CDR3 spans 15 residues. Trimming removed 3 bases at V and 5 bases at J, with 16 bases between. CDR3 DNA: TGCGCCAGCAGCCACACGGGACTTTTTCGGGAGACCCAGTACTTC. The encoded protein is CASSHTGLFRETQYF.

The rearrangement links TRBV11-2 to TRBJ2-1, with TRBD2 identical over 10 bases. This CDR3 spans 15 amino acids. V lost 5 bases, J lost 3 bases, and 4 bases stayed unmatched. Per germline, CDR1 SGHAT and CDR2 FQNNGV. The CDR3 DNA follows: TGTGCCAGCAGCGTAGCGGGAGGCGACTACAATGAGCAGTTCTTC. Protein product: CASSVAGGDYNEQFF.

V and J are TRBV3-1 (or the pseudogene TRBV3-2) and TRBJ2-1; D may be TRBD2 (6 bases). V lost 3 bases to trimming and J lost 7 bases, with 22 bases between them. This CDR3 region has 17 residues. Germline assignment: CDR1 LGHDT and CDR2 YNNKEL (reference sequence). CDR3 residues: CASSQGRGAGWVNEQFF. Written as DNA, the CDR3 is TGTGCCAGCAGCCAGGGGCGCGGGGCGGGATGGGTGAATGAGCAGTTCTTC.

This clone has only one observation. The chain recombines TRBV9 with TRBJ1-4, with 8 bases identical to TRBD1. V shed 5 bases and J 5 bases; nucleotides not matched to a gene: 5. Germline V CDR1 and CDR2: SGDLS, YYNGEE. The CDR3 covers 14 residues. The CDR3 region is CASSGQGLNEKLFF. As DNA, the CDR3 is TGTGCCAGCAGTGGACAGGGATTAAATGAAAAACTGTTTTTT.

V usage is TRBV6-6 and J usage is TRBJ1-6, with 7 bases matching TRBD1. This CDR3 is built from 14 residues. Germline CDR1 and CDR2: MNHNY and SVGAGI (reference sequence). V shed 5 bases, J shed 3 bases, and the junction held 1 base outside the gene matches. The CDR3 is CASSGDSYNSPLHF. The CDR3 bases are TGTGCCAGCAGTGGGGACAGCTATAATTCACCCCTCCACTTT.

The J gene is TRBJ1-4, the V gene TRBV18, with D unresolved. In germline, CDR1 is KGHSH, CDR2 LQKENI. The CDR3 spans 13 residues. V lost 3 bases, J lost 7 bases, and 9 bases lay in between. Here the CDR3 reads CASSPEIGEKLFF. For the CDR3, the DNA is TGTGCCAGCTCACCTGAGATCGGTGAAAAACTGTTTTTT.

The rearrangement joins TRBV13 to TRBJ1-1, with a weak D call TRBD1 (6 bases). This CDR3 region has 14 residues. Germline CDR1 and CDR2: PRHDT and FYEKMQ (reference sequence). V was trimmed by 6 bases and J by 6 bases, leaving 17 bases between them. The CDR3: CASSPTYRVPEAFF. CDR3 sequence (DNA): TGTGCCAGCAGTCCAACTTACAGGGTACCTGAAGCTTTCTTT.

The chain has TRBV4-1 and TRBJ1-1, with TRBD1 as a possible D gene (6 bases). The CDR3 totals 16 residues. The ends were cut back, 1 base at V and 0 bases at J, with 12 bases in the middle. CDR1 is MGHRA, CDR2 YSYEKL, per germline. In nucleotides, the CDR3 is TGCGCCAGCAGCCAAGGAGGAGGACAGATGAACACTGAAGCTTTCTTT. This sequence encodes CASSQGGGQMNTEAFF.

Here the CDR3 DNA reads TGCAGCGTTACTAGCGGGACCCTCAGTGAGCAGTTCTTC. It is translated as CSVTSGTLSEQFF. This chain joins TRBV29-1 and TRBJ2-1; 10 bases are shared with TRBD2. Germline V gene data show CDR1 as SQVTM and CDR2 as ANQGSEA. The CDR3 consists of 13 residues. The V gene end was trimmed by 5 bases and the J gene end by 9 bases; junction bases not matched to a gene: 7.

The DNA of the CDR3 is TGTGCCACCAGTGATCAGAACAGGGGAGGCTATGGCTACACCTTC. Protein: CATSDQNRGGYGYTF. The chain employs TRBV24-1 and TRBJ1-2, with 7 bases lining up with TRBD1. V gave up 3 bases and J gave up 4 bases; unmatched junction bases: 7. Germline V CDR1 and CDR2: KGHDR, SFDVKD. This CDR3 has 15 amino acids.

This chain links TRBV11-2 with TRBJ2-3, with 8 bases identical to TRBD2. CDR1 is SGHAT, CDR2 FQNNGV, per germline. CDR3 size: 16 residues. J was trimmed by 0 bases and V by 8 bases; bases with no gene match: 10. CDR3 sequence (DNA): TGTGCCAGCCGCATAACTAGCGGAGCTAGCACAGATACGCAGTATTTT. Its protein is CASRITSGASTDTQYF.

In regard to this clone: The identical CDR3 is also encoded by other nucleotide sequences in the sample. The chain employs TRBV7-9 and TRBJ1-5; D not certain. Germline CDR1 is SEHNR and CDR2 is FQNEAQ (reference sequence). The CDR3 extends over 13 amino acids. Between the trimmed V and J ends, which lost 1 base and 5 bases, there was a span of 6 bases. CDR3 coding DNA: TGTGCCAGCAGCTTAGGACTTGATCAGCCCCAGCATTTT. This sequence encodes CASSLGLDQPQHF.